The clone carrying this T cell receptor (beta chain) was counted at least ten times. Its antigen remains unknown. The read comes to an end 3 residues before the CDR3 does, leaving the germline J gene to fill in the end. The source of the sample is a study of T cell clonality in common variable immunodeficiency. Notes on the study in general: Authors noted CVID clonality's cause needs subpopulation repertoire sequencing. Shared TCRbeta clones were fewer between CVID subjects than controls.

Libraries were prepared by immunoSEQ multiplex PCR; TCRdb keeps only in-frame clonotypes and omits some of them. The repertoire consists of 30,000 to 35,000 clones, none detected only once. The V gene lost 6 bases and the J gene lost 5 bases, with 7 bases spanning the gap. Per germline, CDR1 SEHNR and CDR2 FQNEAQ (reference sequence). The CDR3 sequence is 11 residues long. The sequence derives from a person aged 18 to 75 in good health. The V gene is TRBV7-9, the J gene TRBJ2-5, with a weak D call TRBD2 (5 bases). The sequenced material came from peripheral blood mononuclear cells. The CDR3 loop reads CASSSGETQYF. CDR3 DNA (partial): TGTGCCAGCAGTTCGGGGGAGACC.